The table lists the clone carrying this T cell receptor beta chain with a few counts. The record originates from a study of blood T cell repertoires in COVID-19. The wider study: Sites across the United States, Italy and Spain contributed samples from acute and convalescent COVID-19. T cells, B-cell-depleted T cells, or PBMCs supplied cDNA or gDNA.

The CDR3 runs 14 residues. V lost 2 bases, J lost 9 bases, and 9 bases stayed unmatched. CDR1 is MDHEN, CDR2 SYDVKM, per germline. How the authors handled the data: Estimated nucleated cell counts came from reference gene primer amplification. Measured with immunoSEQ multiplex PCR; TCRdb has only the in-frame clones, and not every one. That table supplies the V and J calls and clone size; D and trimming were determined from the DNA. The sample lists fewer than 150,000 clones, about 75% occurring once. The chain couples TRBV28 to TRBJ2-5; 7 bases map to TRBD1. The sample comprised peripheral blood. This sequence originates from a man aged 80 or over with acute or convalescent COVID-19. CDR3 nucleotide sequence: TGTGCCAGCAGTTTAGCACAGGGGACCTTGGCCCAGTACTTC. As protein: CASSLAQGTLAQYF.